This TCR beta chain was profiled in a study of shared clonotypes between healthy human individuals. J was trimmed by 7 bases and V by 3 bases; bases with no gene match: 4. CDR1 ENHRY and CDR2 SYGVKD come from the germline V gene. The CDR3 loop spans 16 amino acids. An assay was performed, and its level was deep. Sorted-subset replicate PCR reactions contained 200 to 250 ng DNA, corresponding to approximately 30,000 T cell genomes. Sequencing was performed with immunoSEQ multiplex PCR; in TCRdb, only in-frame clones are kept and a portion is missing. The sample records some 2,400,000 clones, around 95% being singletons. A CD45RA-negative memory subset and a CD45RA+ naive subset were separated from the CD4+ cells.

Sequenced sample: naive CD4+ T cells sorted from blood. Subset noted: CD45RA+ positively selected. The receptor was derived from a man between 18 and 35 years old in good health. V is TRBV10-3 and J is TRBJ2-2, with 14 bases matching TRBD2. The CDR3 loop reads CAISDGTSGSNGELFF. DNA for the CDR3: TGTGCCATCAGTGACGGGACTAGCGGGAGTAACGGGGAGCTGTTTTTT.